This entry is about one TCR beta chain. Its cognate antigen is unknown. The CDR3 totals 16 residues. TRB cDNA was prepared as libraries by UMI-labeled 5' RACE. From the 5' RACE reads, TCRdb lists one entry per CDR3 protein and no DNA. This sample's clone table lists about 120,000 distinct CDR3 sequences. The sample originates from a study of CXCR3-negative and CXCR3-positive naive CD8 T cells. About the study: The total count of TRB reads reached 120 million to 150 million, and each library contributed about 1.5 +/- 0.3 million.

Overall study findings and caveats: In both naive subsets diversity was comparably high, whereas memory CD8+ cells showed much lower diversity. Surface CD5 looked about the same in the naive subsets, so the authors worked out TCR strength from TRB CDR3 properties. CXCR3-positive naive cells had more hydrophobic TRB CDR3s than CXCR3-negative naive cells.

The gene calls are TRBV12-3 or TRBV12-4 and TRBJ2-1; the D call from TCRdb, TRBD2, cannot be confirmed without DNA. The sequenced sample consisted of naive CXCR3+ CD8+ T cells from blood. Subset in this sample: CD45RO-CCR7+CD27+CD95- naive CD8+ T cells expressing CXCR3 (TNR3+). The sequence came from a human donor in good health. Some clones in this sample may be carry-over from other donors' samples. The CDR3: CASSASSGRASGEQFF.